The entry below gives a single T cell receptor beta chain sequence along with its context. Only in-frame clones appear in the TCRdb table, and some are missing; sequencing was by immunoSEQ multiplex PCR. Of around 250,000 clones listed, roughly 82% are singletons. This specimen belongs to a study of control samples from healthy donors and cancer patients. The germline V gene has CDR1 KGHSH and CDR2 LQKENI. This CDR3 comprises 15 residues. V lost 1 base and J lost 0, with 9 bases in between. The chain employs TRBV18 and TRBJ2-5, with D perhaps TRBD1 (6 bases). Sequencing was carried out using PBMCs. The sequence derives from a woman aged 60-75 years with lung cancer. The CDR3 protein is CASSPRTGYQETQYF. The CDR3 coding sequence is TGTGCCAGCTCACCACGAACAGGGTACCAAGAGACCCAGTACTTC.